This entry lists 26 T cell receptor beta chains sequenced from one sample in a study of T cell changes during pregnancy in multiple sclerosis. Libraries were prepared by immunoSEQ multiplex PCR; TCRdb keeps only in-frame clonotypes and omits some of them. The repertoire holds around 33,000 clones, about 91% seen once, with about 0.46% in the top ten. The starting material was CD4+ T cells from peripheral blood mononuclear cells, obtained after pregnancy. Every receptor here comes from a female donor with multiple sclerosis, enrolled in a pregnancy study.

This clone was picked up one time. The J gene is TRBJ1-4, the V gene TRBV7-8; D is unclear. The germline V gene encodes CDR1 SGHVS and CDR2 FQNEAQ. This CDR3 region has 16 residues. The V gene lost 1 base and the J gene lost 0 bases, with 9 bases spanning the gap. The CDR3, as DNA: TGTGCCAGCAGCTTAGACTGGGCAGCAACTAATGAAAAACTGTTTTTT. Translating it yields CASSLDWAATNEKLFF.

This sequence joins TRBV18 and TRBJ1-1; tentative D call: TRBD1 (6 bases). Germline-derived CDR1 and CDR2 are KGHSH and LQKENI. The CDR3 spans 12 residues. The germline V and J ends were trimmed by 4 bases and 8 bases, with 11 bases remaining between them. As DNA, the CDR3 is TGTGCCAGCTCACAAATTGGACAGGAAGCTTTCTTT. This gives the protein CASSQIGQEAFF.

V is TRBV11-3 and J is TRBJ2-2, with 8 bases fitting TRBD1. The CDR3 is 15 residues long. The V gene end was trimmed by 3 bases and the J gene end by 1 base; junction bases not matched to a gene: 1. Germline V CDR1 and CDR2: SGHNT, YENEEA. DNA for the CDR3: TGTGCCAGCAGCTTGGGGACAGGGAACACCGGGGAGCTGTTTTTT. It encodes CASSLGTGNTGELFF.

The chain recombines TRBV6-5 with TRBJ1-5, with D perhaps matching TRBD1 (5 bases). Deletions cut 5 bases from V and 6 bases from J, with 14 bases between. The germline V gene has CDR1 MNHEY and CDR2 SVGAGI. The CDR3 runs 14 residues. The CDR3 coding sequence is TGTGCCAGCAGTCGGAGGGTGAGGGGTCAGCCCCAGCATTTT. It specifies CASSRRVRGQPQHF.

The genes are TRBV11-2 and TRBJ2-1, with 7 bases identical to TRBD2. This CDR3 is built from 18 residues. Germline V gene data show CDR1 as SGHAT and CDR2 as FQNNGV. The trim removed 1 base at V and 0 bases at J, leaving 9 bases unmatched. The CDR3 DNA reads as TGTGCCAGCAGCTTAGCGGGGAAGCGGGGAACCTCCTACAATGAGCAGTTCTTC. This codes for CASSLAGKRGTSYNEQFF. The whole variable domain, remainder taken from reference TRBV11-2 and TRBJ2-1, is EAGVAQSPRYKIIEKRQSVAFWCNPISGHATLYWYQQILGQGPKLLIQFQNNGVVDDSQLPKDRFSAERLKGVDSTLKIQPAKLEDSAVYLCASSLAGKRGTSYNEQFFGPGTRLTVL.

The V call is TRBV18, the J call TRBJ1-5, with TRBD1 matching 11 bases. The CDR3 length is 16 residues. V lost 3 bases, J lost 6 bases, and 7 bases stayed unmatched. CDR1 KGHSH and CDR2 LQKENI come from the germline V gene. The CDR3 spells CASSPPGTGGSQPQHF. The CDR3 nucleotides read TGTGCCAGCTCACCCCCCGGGACAGGGGGATCTCAGCCCCAGCATTTT. The full variable domain, in which reference TRBV18 and TRBJ1-5 provide the parts outside the CDR3, is NAGVMQNPRHLVRRRGQEARLRCSPMKGHSHVYWYRQLPEEGLKFMVYLQKENIIDESGMPKERFSAEFPKEGPSILRIQQVVRGDSAAYFCASSPPGTGGSQPQHFGDGTRLSIL.

V is TRBV12-5 and J is TRBJ1-1, with D unclear. The CDR3 length is 13 residues. Trimming stripped 0 bases from V and 6 bases from J, with 8 bases between. CDR1 and CDR2 (germline): LGHNT, FRNRAP. This chain's CDR3 is CASGLVVAPEAFF. The CDR3, as DNA: TGTGCTAGTGGTTTGGTAGTGGCACCTGAAGCTTTCTTT.

The rearrangement uses TRBV10-3 and TRBJ1-1; 10 bases align to TRBD1. Germline assignment: CDR1 ENHRY and CDR2 SYGVKD. The CDR3 is 14 residues long. V was clipped by 6 bases and J by 5 bases; unmatched bases: 6. For the CDR3, the DNA is TGTGCCATCAGGAGGACAGGGGGGATAACTGAAGCTTTCTTT. Amino acids: CAIRRTGGITEAFF.

V gene TRBV10-3 combines with J gene TRBJ2-3; D gene uncertain. The germline CDR1 and CDR2 sequences are ENHRY and SYGVKD. Between the trimmed V and J ends, which lost 7 bases and 6 bases, there was a span of 8 bases. This CDR3 has 11 amino acids. The CDR3 DNA sequence: TGTGCCATCAAGGCCGGGGATACGCAGTATTTT. Amino acids: CAIKAGDTQYF.

The chain joins TRBV28 to TRBJ1-2, with D uncertain. This CDR3 is built from 11 residues. Trimming took 4 bases from V and 4 from J, leaving 4 bases between them. The germline gives CDR1 MDHEN, CDR2 SYDVKM. The CDR3 DNA follows: TGTGCCAGCAGTTCAGGCTATGGCTACACCTTC. Its protein product is CASSSGYGYTF.

This sequence joins TRBV27 and TRBJ2-7, with D possibly matching TRBD1 (6 bases). This CDR3 region has 18 residues. Trimming stripped 4 bases from V and 3 bases from J, with 25 bases between. Looked up from germline, CDR1 is MNHEY and CDR2 is SMNVEV (reference sequence). CDR3 sequence reads: CASSSIMGVNRENYEQYF. The DNA of the CDR3 is TGTGCCAGCAGTTCGATAATGGGAGTCAACAGGGAGAACTACGAGCAGTACTTC.

The chain joins TRBV18 to TRBJ2-1; 8 positions match TRBD2. Germline-derived CDR1 and CDR2 are KGHSH and LQKENI. With V trimmed by 3 bases and J by 6 bases, 10 bases remained unmatched. The CDR3 extends over 16 amino acids. The DNA for the CDR3 is TGTGCCAGCTCACCCCCACCCAGCGGGAGAGGCAATGAGCAGTTCTTC. Its protein is CASSPPPSGRGNEQFF.

This chain connects TRBV6-1 to TRBJ1-2, with a tentative D call TRBD1 (6 bases). Per the germline V gene, CDR1 is MNHNS and CDR2 is SASEGT. With 3 bases removed from V and 8 bases from J, the gap between germline ends came to 16 bases. The CDR3 length is 14 residues. The CDR3: CASSDARQGRGYTF. CDR3 DNA sequence: TGTGCCAGCAGTGACGCCCGGCAGGGGAGAGGCTACACCTTC.

The chain joins TRBV27 to TRBJ2-2; 8 nucleotides agree with TRBD1. The V gene's germline CDR1 is MNHEY and CDR2 SMNVEV (reference sequence). The CDR3 totals 18 residues. Trimming cost V 6 bases and J 6 bases; bases outside gene matches: 18. CDR3 sequence: CASRRWGRGLGYAGELFF. DNA of the CDR3: TGTGCCAGCAGACGGTGGGGCAGGGGGCTAGGATACGCCGGGGAGCTGTTTTTT.

The chain employs TRBV7-6 and TRBJ2-3; 12 nucleotides match TRBD2. The CDR3 contains 16 residues. Germline V gene sequence: CDR1 SGHVS, CDR2 FNYEAQ. The junction had 7 bases not matched to a gene; V was cut back by 4 bases and J by 5 bases. The CDR3 coding sequence is TGTGCCAGCAGCTCATGGACTAGCGGGACTAAAGATACGCAGTATTTT. This encodes CASSSWTSGTKDTQYF.

The V and J genes are TRBV7-2 and TRBJ2-7; 8 bases fit TRBD2. The germline V gene has CDR1 SGHTA and CDR2 FQGNSA. Unmatched junction bases numbered 13, after V lost 5 bases and J lost 7 bases. The CDR3 sequence is 15 residues long. The CDR3 sequence: CASSHRTSFSGEQYF. The CDR3 region has the DNA TGTGCCAGCAGCCATCGGACTAGCTTTTCCGGGGAGCAGTACTTC.

V gene TRBV7-8 combines with J gene TRBJ1-6; 7 bases fit TRBD1. The CDR3 contains 16 residues. J was trimmed by 9 bases and V by 0 bases; bases with no gene match: 8. Germline assignment: CDR1 SGHVS and CDR2 FQNEAQ. This CDR3 is CASSLAGTAVGSPLHF. The CDR3 coding sequence is TGTGCCAGCAGCTTAGCGGGGACAGCCGTAGGTTCACCCCTCCACTTT. Supplemented by reference TRBV7-8 and TRBJ1-6, the full variable domain reads GAGVSQSPRYKVAKRGQDVALRCDPISGHVSLFWYQQALGQGPEFLTYFQNEAQLDKSGLPSDRFFAERPEGSVSTLKIQRTQQEDSAVYLCASSLAGTAVGSPLHFGNGTRLTVT.

The V gene is TRBV10-2, the J gene TRBJ1-1, with 8 positions matching TRBD1. Germline V gene sequence: CDR1 WSHSY, CDR2 SAAADI. J gave up 4 bases and V 3 bases, and 13 bases lay outside the gene matches. The CDR3 runs 17 residues. For the CDR3, the DNA is TGCGCCAGCAGTGATCGGACAGGGAGGGTTAGGACCACTGAAGCTTTCTTT. Amino acids: CASSDRTGRVRTTEAFF.

The rearrangement joins TRBV13 to TRBJ2-7; no reliable D call. Germline lookup yields CDR1 PRHDT and CDR2 FYEKMQ (reference sequence). The CDR3 is made up of 18 amino acids. V gave up 0 bases and J gave up 0 bases, with 18 bases separating them. The CDR3 reads CASSLGRMKNSLSYEQYF. CDR3 sequence (DNA): TGTGCCAGCAGCTTAGGCCGAATGAAAAACAGCCTCTCCTACGAGCAGTACTTC.

This clone was counted once. This rearrangement joins TRBV5-1 to TRBJ1-2; D might be TRBD1 (5 bases). Trimming removed 7 bases from V and 6 bases from J, with 13 bases in between. Looked up from germline, CDR1 is SGHRS and CDR2 is YFSETQ. The CDR3 runs to 12 residues. CDR3: CASAGGYDGYTF. As DNA, the CDR3 is TGCGCCAGCGCTGGGGGGTACGATGGCTACACCTTC.

The chain is built from TRBV28 and TRBJ2-1; TRBD2 matches at 10 bases. This CDR3 contains 16 residues. CDR1 and CDR2 (germline): MDHEN, SYDVKM. V was clipped by 2 bases and J by 5 bases; unmatched bases: 6. CDR3 amino acids: CASSLGGTSADNEQFF. The CDR3 DNA follows: TGTGCCAGCAGTTTAGGCGGGACTAGCGCCGACAATGAGCAGTTCTTC.

The chain recombines TRBV12-5 with TRBJ2-2; TRBD2 aligns across 10 bases. J lost 9 bases, V lost 2 bases, and 9 bases had no gene match. CDR1 is LGHNT, CDR2 FRNRAP, per germline. CDR3 length equals 16 residues. The CDR3 DNA sequence: TGTGCTAGTGGTTTGTTACTAGCGGGAACCTCCCGGGAGCTGTTTTTT. Translated: CASGLLLAGTSRELFF.

The chain joins TRBV5-1 to TRBJ2-3, with unresolved D. The V and J ends lost 2 bases and 6 bases respectively, with 13 bases between them. This CDR3 contains 14 residues. In germline, CDR1 is SGHRS, CDR2 YFSETQ. CDR3 protein: CASSLSGFLDTQYF. The DNA for the CDR3 is TGCGCCAGCAGCTTATCCGGGTTTCTGGATACGCAGTATTTT. The full variable domain, completed using reference TRBV5-1 and TRBJ2-3, is KAGVTQTPRYLIKTRGQQVTLSCSPISGHRSVSWYQQTPGQGLQFLFEYFSETQRNKGNFPGRFSGRQFSNSRSEMNVSTLELGDSALYLCASSLSGFLDTQYFGPGTRLTVL.

The rearrangement joins TRBV4-2 to TRBJ1-1; no definite D call. This CDR3 spans 14 amino acids. Per the germline V gene, CDR1 is LGHNA and CDR2 is YNFKEQ. Between the trimmed V and J ends, which lost 0 bases and 6 bases, there was a span of 11 bases. CDR3 amino acids: CASSQDPSGAEAFF. The CDR3 DNA reads as TGTGCCAGCAGCCAAGACCCCTCCGGGGCTGAAGCTTTCTTT.

As DNA, the CDR3 is TGTGCCAGCTCAGCAGGATTGACTCGGGACTCCCTCTATGGCTACACCTTC. Protein sequence: CASSAGLTRDSLYGYTF. The J gene is TRBJ1-2, the V gene TRBV18; D might be TRBD1 (5 bases). The CDR3 is 17 amino acids. The V end lost 5 bases, the J end lost 4 bases, and 23 bases lay between the germline ends. CDR1 and CDR2 from the germline V gene are KGHSH and LQKENI.

This chain links TRBV5-4 with TRBJ1-2; 10 nucleotides align to TRBD1. After removal of 0 bases from V and 7 bases from J, the junction contained 6 bases not matched to a gene. The CDR3 has 15 amino acids. In germline, CDR1 is SGHNT, CDR2 YYREEE (reference sequence). The CDR3 DNA reads TGTGCCAGCAGCTTGGCCCGACAGGGGGCAGGTGGCTACACCTTC. This sequence encodes CASSLARQGAGGYTF.